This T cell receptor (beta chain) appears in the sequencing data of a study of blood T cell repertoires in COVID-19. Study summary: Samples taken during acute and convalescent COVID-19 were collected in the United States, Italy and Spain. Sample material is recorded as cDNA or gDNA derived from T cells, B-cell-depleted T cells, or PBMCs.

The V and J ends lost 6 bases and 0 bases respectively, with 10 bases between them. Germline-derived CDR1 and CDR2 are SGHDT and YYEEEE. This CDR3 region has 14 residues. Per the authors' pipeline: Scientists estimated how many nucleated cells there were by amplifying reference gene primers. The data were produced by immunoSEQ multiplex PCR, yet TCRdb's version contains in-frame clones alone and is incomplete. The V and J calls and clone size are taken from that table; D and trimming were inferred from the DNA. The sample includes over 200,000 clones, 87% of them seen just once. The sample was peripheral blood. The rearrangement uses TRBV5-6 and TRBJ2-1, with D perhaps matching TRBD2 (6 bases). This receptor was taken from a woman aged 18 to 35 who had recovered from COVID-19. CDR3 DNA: TGTGCCAGCATCGCGGGGAGCTCCTACAATGAGCAGTTCTTC. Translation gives CASIAGSSYNEQFF.